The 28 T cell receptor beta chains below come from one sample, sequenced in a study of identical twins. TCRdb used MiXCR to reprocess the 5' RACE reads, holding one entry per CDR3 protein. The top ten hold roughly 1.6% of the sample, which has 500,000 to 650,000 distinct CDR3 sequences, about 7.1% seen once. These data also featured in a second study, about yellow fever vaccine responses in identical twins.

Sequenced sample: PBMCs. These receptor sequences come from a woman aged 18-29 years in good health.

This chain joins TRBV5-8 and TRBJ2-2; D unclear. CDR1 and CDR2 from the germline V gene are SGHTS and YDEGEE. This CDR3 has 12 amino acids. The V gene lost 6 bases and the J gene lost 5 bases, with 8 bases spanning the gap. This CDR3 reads CASTRYTGELFF. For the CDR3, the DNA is TGTGCCAGCACCAGATATACCGGGGAGCTGTTTTTT.

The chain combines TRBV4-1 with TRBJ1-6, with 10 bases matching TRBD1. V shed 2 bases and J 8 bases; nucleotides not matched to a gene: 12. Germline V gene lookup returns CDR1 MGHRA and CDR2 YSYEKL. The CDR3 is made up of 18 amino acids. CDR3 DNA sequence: TGCGCCAGCAGCCAACCGGGACAGGGGCGGCTCGGGGATTCACCCCTCCACTTT. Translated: CASSQPGQGRLGDSPLHF.

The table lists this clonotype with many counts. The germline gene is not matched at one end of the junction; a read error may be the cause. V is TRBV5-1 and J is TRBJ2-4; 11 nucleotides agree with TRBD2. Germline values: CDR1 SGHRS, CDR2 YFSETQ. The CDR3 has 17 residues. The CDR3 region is CASSLEGSGGAINIQYF. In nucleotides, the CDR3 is TGCGCCAGCAGCTTGGAAGGTAGCGGGGGGGCCATAAACATTCAGTACTTC.

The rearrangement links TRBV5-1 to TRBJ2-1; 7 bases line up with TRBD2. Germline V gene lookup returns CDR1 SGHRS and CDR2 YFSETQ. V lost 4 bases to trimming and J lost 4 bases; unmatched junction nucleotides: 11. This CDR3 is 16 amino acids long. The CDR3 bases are TGCGCCAGCAGCCTCACCACTAGCGCTGGATACAATGAGCAGTTCTTC. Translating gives CASSLTTSAGYNEQFF.

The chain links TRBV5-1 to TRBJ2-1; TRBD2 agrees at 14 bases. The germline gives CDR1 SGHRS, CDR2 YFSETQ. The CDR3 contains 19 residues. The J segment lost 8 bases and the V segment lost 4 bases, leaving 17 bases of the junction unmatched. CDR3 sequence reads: CASSPRLAGGPGLLDEQFF. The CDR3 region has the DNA TGCGCCAGCAGCCCGAGACTAGCGGGAGGGCCTGGTTTGCTCGATGAGCAGTTCTTC. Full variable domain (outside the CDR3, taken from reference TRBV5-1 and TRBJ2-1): KAGVTQTPRYLIKTRGQQVTLSCSPISGHRSVSWYQQTPGQGLQFLFEYFSETQRNKGNFPGRFSGRQFSNSRSEMNVSTLELGDSALYLCASSPRLAGGPGLLDEQFFGPGTRLTVL.

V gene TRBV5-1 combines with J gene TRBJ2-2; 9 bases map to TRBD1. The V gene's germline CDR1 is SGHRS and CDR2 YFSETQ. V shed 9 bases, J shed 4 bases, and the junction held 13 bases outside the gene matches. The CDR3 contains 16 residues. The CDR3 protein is CAISQGGQGITGELFF. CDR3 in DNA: TGCGCCATTAGCCAAGGGGGACAGGGAATCACCGGGGAGCTGTTTTTT.

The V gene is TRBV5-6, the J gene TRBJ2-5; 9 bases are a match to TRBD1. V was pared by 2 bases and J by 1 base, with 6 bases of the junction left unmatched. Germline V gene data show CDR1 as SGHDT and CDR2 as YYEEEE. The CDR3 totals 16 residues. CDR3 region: CASSFWTGALQETQYF. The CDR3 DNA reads TGTGCCAGCAGCTTTTGGACAGGGGCGCTCCAAGAGACCCAGTACTTC.

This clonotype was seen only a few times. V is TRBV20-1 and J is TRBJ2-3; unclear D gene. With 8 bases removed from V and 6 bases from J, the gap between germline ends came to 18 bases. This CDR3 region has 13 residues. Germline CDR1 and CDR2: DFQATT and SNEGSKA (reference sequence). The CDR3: CSTYDTIEDTQYF. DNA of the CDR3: TGCAGTACCTACGATACGATCGAGGATACGCAGTATTTT.

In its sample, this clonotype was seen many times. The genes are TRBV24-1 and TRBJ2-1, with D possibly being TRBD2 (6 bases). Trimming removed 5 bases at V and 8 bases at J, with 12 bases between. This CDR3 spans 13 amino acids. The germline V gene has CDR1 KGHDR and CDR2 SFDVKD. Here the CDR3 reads CATSGLAKDEQFF. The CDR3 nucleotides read TGTGCCACCAGTGGGCTAGCGAAGGATGAGCAGTTCTTC.

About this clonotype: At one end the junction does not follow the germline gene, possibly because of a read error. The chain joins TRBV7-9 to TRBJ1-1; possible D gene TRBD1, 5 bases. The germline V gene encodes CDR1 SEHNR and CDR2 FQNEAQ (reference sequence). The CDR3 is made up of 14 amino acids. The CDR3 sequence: CASGFRGEGTEAFF. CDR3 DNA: TGTGCCAGCGGCTTTCGGGGGGAAGGCACTGAAGCTTTCTTT.

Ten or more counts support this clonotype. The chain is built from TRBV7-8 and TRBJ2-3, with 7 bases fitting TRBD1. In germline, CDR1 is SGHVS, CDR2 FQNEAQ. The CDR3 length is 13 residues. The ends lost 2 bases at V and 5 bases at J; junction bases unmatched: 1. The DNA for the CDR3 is TGTGCCAGCAGCTTACGGGACAGAGATACGCAGTATTTT. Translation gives CASSLRDRDTQYF.

The DNA for the CDR3 is TGTGCCAGCAGTGAGCGGGGGCCTAGCACAGATACGCAGTATTTT. This gives the protein CASSERGPSTDTQYF. The chain is built from TRBV6-2 or TRBV6-3 and TRBJ2-3, with 8 positions matching TRBD2. V lost 5 bases to trimming and J lost 0 bases; unmatched junction nucleotides: 4. There are 15 residues in the CDR3. The germline CDR1 and CDR2 sequences are MNHEY and SVGEGT.

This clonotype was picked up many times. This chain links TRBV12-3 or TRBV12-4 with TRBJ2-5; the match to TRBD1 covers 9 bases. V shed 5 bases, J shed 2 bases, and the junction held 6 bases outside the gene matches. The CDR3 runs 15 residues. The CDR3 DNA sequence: TGTGCCAGCAGTGCAGGGACAGGGTATCAAGAGACCCAGTACTTC. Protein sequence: CASSAGTGYQETQYF.

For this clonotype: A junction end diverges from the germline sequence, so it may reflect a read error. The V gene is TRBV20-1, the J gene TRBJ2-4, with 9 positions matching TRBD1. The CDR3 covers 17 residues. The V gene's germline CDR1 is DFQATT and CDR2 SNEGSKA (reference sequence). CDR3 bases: TGCTGTGCTAGAGTTACCGGGACAGGGATATTTGGAAACATTCAGTACTTC. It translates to CCARVTGTGIFGNIQYF.

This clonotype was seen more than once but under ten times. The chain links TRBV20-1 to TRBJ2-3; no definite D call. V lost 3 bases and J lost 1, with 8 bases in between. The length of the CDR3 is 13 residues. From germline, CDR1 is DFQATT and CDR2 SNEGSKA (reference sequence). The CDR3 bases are TGCAGTGCTAGCAACCCCGGCACAGATACGCAGTATTTT. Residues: CSASNPGTDTQYF.

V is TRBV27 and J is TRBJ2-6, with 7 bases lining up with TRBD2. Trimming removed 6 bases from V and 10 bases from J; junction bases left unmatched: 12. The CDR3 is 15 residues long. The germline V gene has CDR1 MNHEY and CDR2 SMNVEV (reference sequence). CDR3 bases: TGTGCCAGCAGCCCCCGGGGAGGGTCGGCGAACGTCCTGACTTTC. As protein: CASSPRGGSANVLTF. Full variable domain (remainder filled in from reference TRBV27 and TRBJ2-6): EAQVTQNPRYLITVTGKKLTVTCSQNMNHEYMSWYRQDPGLGLRQIYYSMNVEVTDKGDVPEGYKVSRKEKRNFPLILESPSPNQTSLYFCASSPRGGSANVLTFGAGSRLTVL.

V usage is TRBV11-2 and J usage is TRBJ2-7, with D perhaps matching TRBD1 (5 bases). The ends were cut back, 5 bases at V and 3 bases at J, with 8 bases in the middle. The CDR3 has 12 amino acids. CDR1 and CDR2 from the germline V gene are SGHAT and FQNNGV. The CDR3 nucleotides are TGTGCCAGCAGCAACCAGGGCTACGAGCAGTACGTC. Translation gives CASSNQGYEQYV.

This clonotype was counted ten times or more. CDR3 protein: CASSPSDRVGNEQFF. The CDR3 DNA sequence: TGTGCCAGCTCACCCTCCGACAGGGTTGGAAATGAGCAGTTCTTC. The V and J genes are TRBV18 and TRBJ2-1, with 7 bases matching TRBD1. The CDR3 runs 15 residues. Per germline, CDR1 KGHSH and CDR2 LQKENI. The trim removed 3 bases at V and 7 bases at J, leaving 9 bases unmatched.

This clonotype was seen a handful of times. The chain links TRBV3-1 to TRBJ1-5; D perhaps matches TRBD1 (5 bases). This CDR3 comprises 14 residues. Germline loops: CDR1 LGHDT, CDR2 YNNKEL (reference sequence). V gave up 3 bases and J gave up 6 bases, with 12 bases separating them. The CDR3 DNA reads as TGTGCCAGCAGCCACCACGGGGGAGGTCAGCCCCAGCATTTT. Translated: CASSHHGGGQPQHF. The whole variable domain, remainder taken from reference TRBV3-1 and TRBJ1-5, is DTAVSQTPKYLVTQMGNDKSIKCEQNLGHDTMYWYKQDSKKFLKIMFSYNNKELIINETVPNRFSPKSPDKAHLNLHINSLELGDSAVYFCASSHHGGGQPQHFGDGTRLSIL.

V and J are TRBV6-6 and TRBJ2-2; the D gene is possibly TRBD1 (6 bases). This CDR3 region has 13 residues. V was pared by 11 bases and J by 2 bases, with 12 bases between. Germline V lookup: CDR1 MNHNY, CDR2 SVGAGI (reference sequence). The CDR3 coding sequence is TGTGCCTGTAGGACAGAAAACACCGGGGAGCTGTTTTTT. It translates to CACRTENTGELFF.

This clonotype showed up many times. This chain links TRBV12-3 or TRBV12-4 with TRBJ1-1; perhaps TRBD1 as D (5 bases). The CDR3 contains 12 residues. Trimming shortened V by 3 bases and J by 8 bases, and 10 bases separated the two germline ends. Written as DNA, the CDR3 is TGTGCCAGCAGTTTGCGGGGGTTCGAAGCTTTCTTT. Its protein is CASSLRGFEAFF.

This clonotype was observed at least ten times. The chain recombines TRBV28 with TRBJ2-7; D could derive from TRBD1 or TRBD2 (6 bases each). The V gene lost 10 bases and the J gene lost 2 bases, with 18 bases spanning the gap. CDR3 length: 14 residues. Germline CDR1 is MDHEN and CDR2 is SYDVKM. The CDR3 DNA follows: TGTGCCACCATAAACTGGAGGGGGACCTACGAGCAGTACGTC. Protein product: CATINWRGTYEQYV.

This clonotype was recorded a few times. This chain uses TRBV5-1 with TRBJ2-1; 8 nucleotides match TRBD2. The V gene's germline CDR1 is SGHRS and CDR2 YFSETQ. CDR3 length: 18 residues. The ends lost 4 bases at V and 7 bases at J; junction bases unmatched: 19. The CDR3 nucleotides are TGCGCCAGCAGCCCCCCGGGCTACGGGGGGGCATCGGGGAATGAGCAGTTCTTC. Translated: CASSPPGYGGASGNEQFF. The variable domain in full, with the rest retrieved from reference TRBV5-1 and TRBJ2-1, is KAGVTQTPRYLIKTRGQQVTLSCSPISGHRSVSWYQQTPGQGLQFLFEYFSETQRNKGNFPGRFSGRQFSNSRSEMNVSTLELGDSALYLCASSPPGYGGASGNEQFFGPGTRLTVL.

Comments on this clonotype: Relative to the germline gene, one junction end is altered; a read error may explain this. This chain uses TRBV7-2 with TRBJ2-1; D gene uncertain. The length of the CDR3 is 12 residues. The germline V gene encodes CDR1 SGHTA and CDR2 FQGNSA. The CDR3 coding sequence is TGTGCCTGCAGCTTATATCCGGCAGAGCAGTTCTTC. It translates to CACSLYPAEQFF.

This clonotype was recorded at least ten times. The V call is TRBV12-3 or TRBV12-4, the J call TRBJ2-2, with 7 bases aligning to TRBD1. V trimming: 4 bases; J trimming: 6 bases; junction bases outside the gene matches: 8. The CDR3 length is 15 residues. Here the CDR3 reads CASSYRTGGAGELFF. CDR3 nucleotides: TGTGCCAGCAGTTACCGGACAGGAGGAGCCGGGGAGCTGTTTTTT.

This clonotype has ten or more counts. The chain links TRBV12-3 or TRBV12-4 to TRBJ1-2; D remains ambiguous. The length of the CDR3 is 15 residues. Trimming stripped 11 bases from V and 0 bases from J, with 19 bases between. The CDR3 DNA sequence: TGTGCCTCCGCACCGGGATCCTTTACTAACTATGGCTACACCTTC. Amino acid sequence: CASAPGSFTNYGYTF.

The CDR3 coding sequence is TGTGCCAGCAGTCCTACTTCCTACGATTCCTACGAGCAGTACGTC. Translating it yields CASSPTSYDSYEQYV. The chain carries TRBV28 and TRBJ2-7; no firm D call. Germline values: CDR1 MDHEN, CDR2 SYDVKM. Trimming cost V 5 bases and J 1 base, with 15 bases left between them. This CDR3 contains 15 residues.

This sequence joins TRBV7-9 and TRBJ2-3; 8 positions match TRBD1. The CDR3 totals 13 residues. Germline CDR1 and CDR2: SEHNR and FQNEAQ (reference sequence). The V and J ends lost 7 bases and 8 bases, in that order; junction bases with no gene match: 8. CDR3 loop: CASIDRGWGTQYF. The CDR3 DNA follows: TGTGCCAGCATCGACAGGGGCTGGGGTACGCAGTATTTT.